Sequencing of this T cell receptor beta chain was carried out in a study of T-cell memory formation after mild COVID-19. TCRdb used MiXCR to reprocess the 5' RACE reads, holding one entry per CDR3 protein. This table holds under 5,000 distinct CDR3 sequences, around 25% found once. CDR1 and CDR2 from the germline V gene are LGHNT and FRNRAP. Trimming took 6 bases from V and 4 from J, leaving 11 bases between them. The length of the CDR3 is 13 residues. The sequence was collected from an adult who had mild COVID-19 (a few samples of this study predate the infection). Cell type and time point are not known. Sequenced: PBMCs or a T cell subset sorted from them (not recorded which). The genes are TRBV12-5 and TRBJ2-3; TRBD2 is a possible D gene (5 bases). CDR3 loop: CASGLTGSDTQYF. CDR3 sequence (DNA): TGTGCTAGTGGGTTGACGGGGTCAGATACGCAGTATTTT. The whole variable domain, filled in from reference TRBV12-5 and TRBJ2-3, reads DARVTQTPRHKVTEMGQEVTMRCQPILGHNTVFWYRQTMMQGLELLAYFRNRAPLDDSGMPKDRFSAEMPDATLATLKIQPSEPRDSAVYFCASGLTGSDTQYFGPGTRLTVL.